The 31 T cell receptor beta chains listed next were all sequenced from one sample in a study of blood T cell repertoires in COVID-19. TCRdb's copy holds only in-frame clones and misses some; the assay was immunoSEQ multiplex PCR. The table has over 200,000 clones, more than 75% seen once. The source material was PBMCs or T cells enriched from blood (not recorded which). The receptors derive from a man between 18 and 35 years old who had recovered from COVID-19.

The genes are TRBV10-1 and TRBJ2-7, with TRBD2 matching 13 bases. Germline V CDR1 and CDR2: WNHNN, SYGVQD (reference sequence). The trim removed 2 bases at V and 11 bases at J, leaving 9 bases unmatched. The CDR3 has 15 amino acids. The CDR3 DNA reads TGCGCCAGCAGTGAGGCGGGGACTAGCGGGGTACCGGAGTACTTC. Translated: CASSEAGTSGVPEYF.

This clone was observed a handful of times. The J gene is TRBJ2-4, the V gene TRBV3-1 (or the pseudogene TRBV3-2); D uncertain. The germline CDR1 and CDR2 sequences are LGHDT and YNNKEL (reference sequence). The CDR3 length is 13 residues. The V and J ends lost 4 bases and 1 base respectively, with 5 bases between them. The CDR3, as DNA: TGTGCCAGCAGCCGGGCGGCCAAAAACATTCAGTACTTC. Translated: CASSRAAKNIQYF.

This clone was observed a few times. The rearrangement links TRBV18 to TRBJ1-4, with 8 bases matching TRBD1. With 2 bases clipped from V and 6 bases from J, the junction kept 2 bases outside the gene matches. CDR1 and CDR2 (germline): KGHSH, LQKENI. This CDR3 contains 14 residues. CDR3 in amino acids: CASSPSRGHEKLFF. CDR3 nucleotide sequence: TGTGCCAGCTCACCATCCAGGGGGCATGAAAAACTGTTTTTT.

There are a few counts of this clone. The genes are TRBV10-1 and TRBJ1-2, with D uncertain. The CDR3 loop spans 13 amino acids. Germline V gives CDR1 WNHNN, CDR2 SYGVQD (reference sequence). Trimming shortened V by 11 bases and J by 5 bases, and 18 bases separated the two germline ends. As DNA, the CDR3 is TGCGCCGGGGAGGAGCGGGAATCTTATGGCTACACCTTC. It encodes CAGEERESYGYTF.

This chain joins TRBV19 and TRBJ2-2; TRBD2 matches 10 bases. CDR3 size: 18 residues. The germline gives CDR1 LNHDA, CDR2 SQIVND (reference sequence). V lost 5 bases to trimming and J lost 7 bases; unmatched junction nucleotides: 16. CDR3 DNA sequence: TGTGCCAGTAGTCGAGCTAGCGGGAGACCCCAGGAGGTCGGGGAGCTGTTTTTT. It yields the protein CASSRASGRPQEVGELFF. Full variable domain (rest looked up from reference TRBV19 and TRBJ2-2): DGGITQSPKYLFRKEGQNVTLSCEQNLNHDAMYWYRQDPGQGLRLIYYSQIVNDFQKGDIAEGYSVSREKKESFPLTVTSAQKNPTAFYLCASSRASGRPQEVGELFFGEGSRLTVL.

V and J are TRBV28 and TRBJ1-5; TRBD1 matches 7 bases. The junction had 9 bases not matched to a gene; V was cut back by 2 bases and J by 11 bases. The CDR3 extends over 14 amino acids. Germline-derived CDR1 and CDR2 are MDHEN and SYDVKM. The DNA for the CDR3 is TGTGCCAGCAGTTTAAACAGGGGCGGTGAGTCCCAGCATTTT. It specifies CASSLNRGGESQHF.

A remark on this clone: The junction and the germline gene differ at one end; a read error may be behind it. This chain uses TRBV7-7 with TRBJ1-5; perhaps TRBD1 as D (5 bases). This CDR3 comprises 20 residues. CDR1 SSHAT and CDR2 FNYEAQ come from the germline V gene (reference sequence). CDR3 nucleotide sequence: TGTGCTAGCAGCTTCAGCTCCGGGGGACTACTTCTGGGGAGCAATCAGCCCCAGCATTTT. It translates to CASSFSSGGLLLGSNQPQHF.

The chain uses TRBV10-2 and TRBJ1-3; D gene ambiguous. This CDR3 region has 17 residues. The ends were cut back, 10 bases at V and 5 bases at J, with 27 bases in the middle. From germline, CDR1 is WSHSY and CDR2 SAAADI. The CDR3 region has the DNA TGCGCCACCGGAAATGGGAGCAGGATCCGTCCCAGAAACACCATATATTTT. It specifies CATGNGSRIRPRNTIYF.

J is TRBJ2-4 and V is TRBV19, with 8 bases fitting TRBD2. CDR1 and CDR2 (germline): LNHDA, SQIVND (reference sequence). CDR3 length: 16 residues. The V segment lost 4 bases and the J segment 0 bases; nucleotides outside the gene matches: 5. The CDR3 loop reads CASSTQRELAKNIQYF. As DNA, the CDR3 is TGTGCCAGTAGTACTCAGCGGGAGCTAGCCAAAAACATTCAGTACTTC.

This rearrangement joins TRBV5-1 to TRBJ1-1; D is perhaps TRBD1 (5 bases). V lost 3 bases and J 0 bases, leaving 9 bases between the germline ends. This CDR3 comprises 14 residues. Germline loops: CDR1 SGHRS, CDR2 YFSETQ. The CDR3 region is CASSSQGMNTEAFF. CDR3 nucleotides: TGCGCCAGCAGCTCCCAGGGTATGAACACTGAAGCTTTCTTT.

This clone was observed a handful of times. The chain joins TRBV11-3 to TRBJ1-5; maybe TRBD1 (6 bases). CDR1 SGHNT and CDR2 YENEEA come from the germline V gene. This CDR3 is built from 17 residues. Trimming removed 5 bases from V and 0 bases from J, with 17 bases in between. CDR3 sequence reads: CASSVTGIPDSNQPQHF. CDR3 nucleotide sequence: TGTGCCAGCAGCGTTACAGGGATCCCCGATAGCAATCAGCCCCAGCATTTT.

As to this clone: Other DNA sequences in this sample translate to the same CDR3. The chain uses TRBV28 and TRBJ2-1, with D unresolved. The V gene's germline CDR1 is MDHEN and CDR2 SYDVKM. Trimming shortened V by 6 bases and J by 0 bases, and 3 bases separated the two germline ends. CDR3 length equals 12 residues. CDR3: CASSLSYNEQFF. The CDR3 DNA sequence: TGTGCCAGCAGCCTCTCCTACAATGAGCAGTTCTTC.

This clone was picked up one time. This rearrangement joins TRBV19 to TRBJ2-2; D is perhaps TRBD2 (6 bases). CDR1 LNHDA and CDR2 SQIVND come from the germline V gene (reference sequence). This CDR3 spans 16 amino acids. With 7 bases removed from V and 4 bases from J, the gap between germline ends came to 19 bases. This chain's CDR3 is CASTLGVGGATGELFF. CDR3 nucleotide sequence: TGTGCCAGTACCCTAGGGGTGGGAGGAGCCACCGGGGAGCTGTTTTTT. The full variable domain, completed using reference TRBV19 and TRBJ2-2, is DGGITQSPKYLFRKEGQNVTLSCEQNLNHDAMYWYRQDPGQGLRLIYYSQIVNDFQKGDIAEGYSVSREKKESFPLTVTSAQKNPTAFYLCASTLGVGGATGELFFGEGSRLTVL.

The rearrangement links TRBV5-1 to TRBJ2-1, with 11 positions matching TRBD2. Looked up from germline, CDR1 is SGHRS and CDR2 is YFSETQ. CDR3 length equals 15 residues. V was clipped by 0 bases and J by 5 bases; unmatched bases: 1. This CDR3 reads CASSLGGLADNEQFF. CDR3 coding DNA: TGCGCCAGCAGCTTGGGGGGACTAGCGGACAATGAGCAGTTCTTC. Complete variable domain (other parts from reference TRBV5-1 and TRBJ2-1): KAGVTQTPRYLIKTRGQQVTLSCSPISGHRSVSWYQQTPGQGLQFLFEYFSETQRNKGNFPGRFSGRQFSNSRSEMNVSTLELGDSALYLCASSLGGLADNEQFFGPGTRLTVL.

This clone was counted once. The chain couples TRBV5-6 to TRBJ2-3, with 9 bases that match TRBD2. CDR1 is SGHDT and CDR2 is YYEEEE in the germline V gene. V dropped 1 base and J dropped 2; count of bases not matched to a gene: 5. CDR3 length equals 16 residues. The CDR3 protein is CASSLRLAGSTDTQYF. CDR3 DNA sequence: TGTGCCAGCAGCTTGCGTCTAGCGGGGTCCACAGATACGCAGTATTTT.

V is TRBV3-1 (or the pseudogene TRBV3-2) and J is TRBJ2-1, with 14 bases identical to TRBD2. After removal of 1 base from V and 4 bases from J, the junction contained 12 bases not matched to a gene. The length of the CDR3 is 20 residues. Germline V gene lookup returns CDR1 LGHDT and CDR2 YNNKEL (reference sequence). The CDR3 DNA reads TGTGCCAGCAGCCAAGCGCGACTAGCGGGGGGGCAGTTGCCTTACAATGAGCAGTTCTTC. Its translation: CASSQARLAGGQLPYNEQFF.

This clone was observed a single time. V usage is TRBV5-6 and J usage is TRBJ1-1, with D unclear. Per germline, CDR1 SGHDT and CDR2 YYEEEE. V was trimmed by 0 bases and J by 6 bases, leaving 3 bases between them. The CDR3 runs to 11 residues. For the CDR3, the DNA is TGTGCCAGCAGCTTGGCATCTGAAGCTTTCTTT. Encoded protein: CASSLASEAFF.

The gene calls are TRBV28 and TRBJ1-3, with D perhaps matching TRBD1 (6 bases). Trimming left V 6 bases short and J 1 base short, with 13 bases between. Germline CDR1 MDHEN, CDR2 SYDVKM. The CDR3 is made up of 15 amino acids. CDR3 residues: CASSLGGLSGNTIYF. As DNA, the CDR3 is TGTGCCAGCAGCCTGGGGGGGCTTTCTGGAAACACCATATATTTT. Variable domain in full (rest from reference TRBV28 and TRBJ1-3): DVKVTQSSRYLVKRTGEKVFLECVQDMDHENMFWYRQDPGLGLRLIYFSYDVKMKEKGDIPEGYSVSREKKERFSLILESASTNQTSMYLCASSLGGLSGNTIYFGEGSWLTVV.

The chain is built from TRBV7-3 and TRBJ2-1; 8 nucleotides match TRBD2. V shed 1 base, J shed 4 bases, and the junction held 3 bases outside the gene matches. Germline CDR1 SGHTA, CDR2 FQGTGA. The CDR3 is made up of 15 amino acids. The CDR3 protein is CASSLSTSGYNEQFF. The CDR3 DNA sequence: TGTGCCAGCAGCTTAAGTACTAGCGGTTACAATGAGCAGTTCTTC.

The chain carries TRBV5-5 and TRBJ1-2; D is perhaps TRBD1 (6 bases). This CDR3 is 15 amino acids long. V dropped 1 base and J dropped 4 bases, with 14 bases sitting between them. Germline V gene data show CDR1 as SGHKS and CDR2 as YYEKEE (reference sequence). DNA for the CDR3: TGTGCCAGCAGCTTGCAGGGACAAGCAAGCTATGGCTACACCTTC. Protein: CASSLQGQASYGYTF.

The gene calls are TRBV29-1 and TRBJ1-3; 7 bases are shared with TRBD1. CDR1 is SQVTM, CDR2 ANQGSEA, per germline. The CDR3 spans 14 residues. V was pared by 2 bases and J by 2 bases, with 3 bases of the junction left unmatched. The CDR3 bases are TGCAGCGTTGAACATGGGACAGCTGGAAACACCATATATTTT. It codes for CSVEHGTAGNTIYF.

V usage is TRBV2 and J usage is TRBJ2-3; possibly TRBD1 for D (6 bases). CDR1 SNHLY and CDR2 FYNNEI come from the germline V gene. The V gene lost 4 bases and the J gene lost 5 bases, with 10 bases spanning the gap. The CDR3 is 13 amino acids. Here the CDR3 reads CASSGGQGDTQYF. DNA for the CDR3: TGTGCCAGCAGTGGGGGGCAGGGAGATACGCAGTATTTT.

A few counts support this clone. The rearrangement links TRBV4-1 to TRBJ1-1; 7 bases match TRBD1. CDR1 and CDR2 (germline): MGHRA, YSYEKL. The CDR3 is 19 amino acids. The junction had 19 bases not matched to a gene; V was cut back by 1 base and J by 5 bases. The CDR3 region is CASSQGGTGAISGWTEAFF. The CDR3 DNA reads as TGCGCCAGCAGCCAAGGGGGAACAGGGGCGATAAGCGGATGGACTGAAGCTTTCTTT.

CDR3 in amino acids: CASSQASGGYEQYF. CDR3 bases: TGTGCCAGCAGTCAGGCTAGCGGGGGCTACGAGCAGTACTTC. V usage is TRBV2 and J usage is TRBJ2-7; TRBD2 aligns across 10 bases. The CDR3 is made up of 14 amino acids. V was clipped by 5 bases and J by 3 bases; unmatched bases: 4. CDR1 SNHLY and CDR2 FYNNEI come from the germline V gene.

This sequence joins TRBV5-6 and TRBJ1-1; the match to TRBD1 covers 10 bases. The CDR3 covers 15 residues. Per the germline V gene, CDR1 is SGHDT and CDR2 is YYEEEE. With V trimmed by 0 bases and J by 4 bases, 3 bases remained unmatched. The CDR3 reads CASSLGQGAVTEAFF. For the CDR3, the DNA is TGTGCCAGCAGCTTGGGACAGGGGGCGGTCACTGAAGCTTTCTTT.

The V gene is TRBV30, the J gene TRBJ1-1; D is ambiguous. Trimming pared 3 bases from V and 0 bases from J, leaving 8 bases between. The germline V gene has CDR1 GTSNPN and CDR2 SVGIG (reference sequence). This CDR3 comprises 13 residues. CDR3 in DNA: TGTGCCTGGAGGGTTAGCATGAACACTGAAGCTTTCTTT. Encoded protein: CAWRVSMNTEAFF.

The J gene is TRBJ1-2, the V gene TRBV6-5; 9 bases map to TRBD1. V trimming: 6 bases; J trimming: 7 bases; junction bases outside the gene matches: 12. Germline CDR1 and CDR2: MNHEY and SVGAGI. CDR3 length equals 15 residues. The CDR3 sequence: CASRGTGGAMGGYTF. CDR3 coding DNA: TGTGCCAGCAGGGGAACAGGGGGCGCGATGGGTGGCTACACCTTC.

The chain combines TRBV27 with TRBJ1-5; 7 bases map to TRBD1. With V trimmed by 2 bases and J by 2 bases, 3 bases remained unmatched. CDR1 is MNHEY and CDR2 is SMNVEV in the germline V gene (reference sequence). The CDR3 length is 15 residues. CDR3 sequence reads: CASSLQGVRNQPQHF. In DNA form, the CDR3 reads TGTGCCAGCAGTTTACAGGGGGTACGCAATCAGCCCCAGCATTTT.

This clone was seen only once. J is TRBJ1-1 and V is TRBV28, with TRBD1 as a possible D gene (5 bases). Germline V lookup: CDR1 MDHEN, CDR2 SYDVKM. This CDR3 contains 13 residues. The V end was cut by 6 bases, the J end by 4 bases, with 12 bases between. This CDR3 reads CASRFQGSTEAFF. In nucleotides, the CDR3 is TGTGCCAGCAGATTTCAGGGTTCCACTGAAGCTTTCTTT.

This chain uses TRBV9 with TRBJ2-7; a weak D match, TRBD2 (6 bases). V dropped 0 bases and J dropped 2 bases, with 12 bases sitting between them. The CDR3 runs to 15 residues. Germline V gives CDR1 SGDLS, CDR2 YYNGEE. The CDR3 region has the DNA TGTGCCAGCAGCGTAGACCCGGGAGCAACCTACGAGCAGTACTTC. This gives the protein CASSVDPGATYEQYF.

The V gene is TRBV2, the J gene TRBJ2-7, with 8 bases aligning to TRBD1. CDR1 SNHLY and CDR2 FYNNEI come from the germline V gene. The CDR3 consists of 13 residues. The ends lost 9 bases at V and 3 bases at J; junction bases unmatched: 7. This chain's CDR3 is CARGTGSYYEQYF. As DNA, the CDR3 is TGTGCCAGGGGGACAGGTTCCTACTACGAGCAGTACTTC. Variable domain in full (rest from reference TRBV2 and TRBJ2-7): EPEVTQTPSHQVTQMGQEVILRCVPISNHLYFYWYRQILGQKVEFLVSFYNNEISEKSEIFDDQFSVERPDGSNFTLKIRSTKLEDSAMYFCARGTGSYYEQYFGPGTRLTVT.